These 13 T cell receptor beta chains share one sample of origin, sequenced in a study of spatial heterogeneity in lung cancer. Study conclusions and caveats: Mutation counts in tumors were tracked by counts of expanded intratumoral alpha and beta TCRs.

These receptors have no known antigen. The time point denotes: sample taken at primary tumor resection. TCRdb fed the 5' RACE reads into MiXCR, producing one record per CDR3 protein. In the table there are fewer than 15,000 distinct CDR3 sequences, 3% to 4% of which are singletons. Sequenced here: lung tumor tissue, sampled at surgery. The receptors were sampled from a male donor with early-stage non-small cell lung cancer.

This clonotype appeared many times. The V call is TRBV30, the J call TRBJ2-1; D is unclear. The germline V gene has CDR1 GTSNPN and CDR2 SVGIG (reference sequence). The CDR3 totals 11 residues. V was clipped by 1 base and J by 4 bases, with 2 bases between them. The CDR3 nucleotides read TGTGCCTGGAGTGAATACAATGAGCAGTTCTTC. This translates into CAWSEYNEQFF.

J is TRBJ1-3 and V is TRBV10-3; no firm D call. The CDR3 length is 13 residues. Germline assignment: CDR1 ENHRY and CDR2 SYGVKD. Deletions cut 6 bases from V and 4 bases from J, with 10 bases between. The CDR3 region is CAIREVIGNTIYF. CDR3 sequence (DNA): TGTGCCATCAGAGAAGTCATAGGAAACACCATATATTTT.

This clonotype has just a few counts. V is TRBV7-9 and J is TRBJ2-2; weak D call: TRBD2 (6 bases). The V gene lost 6 bases and the J gene lost 5 bases, with 16 bases spanning the gap. This CDR3 is built from 15 residues. In germline, CDR1 is SEHNR, CDR2 FQNEAQ (reference sequence). CDR3 amino acids: CASSPFGTLTGELFF. DNA of the CDR3: TGTGCCAGCAGTCCTTTCGGGACTCTTACCGGGGAGCTGTTTTTT.

This clonotype was found a few times. The J gene is TRBJ2-3, the V gene TRBV5-6; 15 positions agree with TRBD2. The length of the CDR3 is 18 residues. The J segment lost 3 bases and the V segment lost 4 bases, leaving 9 bases of the junction unmatched. Germline lookup yields CDR1 SGHDT and CDR2 YYEEEE. In DNA form, the CDR3 reads TGTGCCAGCAGCCCCGGACTAGCGGGGGGGCCCAAGACAGATACGCAGTATTTT. It encodes CASSPGLAGGPKTDTQYF.

The chain joins TRBV7-9 to TRBJ1-1; D uncertain. The CDR3 has 14 residues. The V and J ends lost 2 bases and 7 bases respectively, with 14 bases between them. The germline CDR1 and CDR2 sequences are SEHNR and FQNEAQ (reference sequence). The CDR3 DNA follows: TGTGCCAGCAGCTTAAGGGCCCTCGCCGATGAAGCTTTCTTT. Amino acids: CASSLRALADEAFF.

This clonotype is judged medium-sized (0.01 to 0.1%). The rearrangement joins TRBV15 to TRBJ1-2; no reliable D call. V lost 0 bases and J lost 2, with 13 bases in between. Germline V lookup: CDR1 LNHNV, CDR2 YYDKDF (reference sequence). The CDR3 loop spans 16 amino acids. This chain's CDR3 is CATSRDYGEVNYGYTF. DNA of the CDR3: TGTGCCACCAGCAGAGATTACGGCGAAGTCAACTATGGCTACACCTTC.

This clonotype was observed at least ten times. Mismatch with germline at one junction end may stem from a read error. This chain connects TRBV20-1 to TRBJ2-3; D ambiguous. This CDR3 region has 12 residues. CDR1 is DFQATT, CDR2 SNEGSKA, per germline (reference sequence). CDR3 sequence (DNA): TGCAGTGCTAGTCGACCCACAGATCCGCAGTATTTT. It encodes CSASRPTDPQYF.

This clonotype was detected ten times or more. The chain joins TRBV20-1 to TRBJ2-1, with TRBD2 matching over 8 bases. This CDR3 region has 13 residues. The germline gives CDR1 DFQATT, CDR2 SNEGSKA (reference sequence). With V trimmed by 1 base and J by 8 bases, 4 bases remained unmatched. Here the CDR3 DNA reads TGCAGTGCTAGAGCGGCGGGAGGACATGAGCAGTTCTTC. Protein product: CSARAAGGHEQFF.

By frequency in the sample, this clonotype is medium-sized. Germline is not matched at one junction end, which may reflect a read error. This chain connects TRBV4-3 to TRBJ2-1; TRBD2 matches at 8 bases. The CDR3 totals 13 residues. Germline CDR1 reads LGHNA; CDR2 reads YSLEER. DNA of the CDR3: TGCGCCAGCAGCCAAGATATAAGCGGGGGCTGGGTCTTC. Residues: CASSQDISGGWVF.

This clonotype was seen many times. The chain uses TRBV11-3 and TRBJ2-1; possibly TRBD1 or TRBD2 for D (5 bases each). V was pared by 4 bases and J by 9 bases, with 16 bases between. Germline V lookup: CDR1 SGHNT, CDR2 YENEEA. The CDR3 has 14 residues. CDR3 protein: CASSSGHVAGEQFF. CDR3 nucleotide sequence: TGTGCCAGCAGCTCAGGACACGTCGCGGGTGAGCAGTTCTTC.

This clonotype was seen a few times. The chain has TRBV10-3 and TRBJ1-5; TRBD1 agrees at 12 bases. V dropped 6 bases and J dropped 0; count of bases not matched to a gene: 9. The CDR3 consists of 18 residues. Looked up from germline, CDR1 is ENHRY and CDR2 is SYGVKD. The CDR3 region has the DNA TGTGCCATCAGGGCCGGGACAGGGGGCCTCTATAGCAATCAGCCCCAGCATTTT. Residues: CAIRAGTGGLYSNQPQHF.

This clonotype was seen many times. The chain is built from TRBV7-8 and TRBJ2-1; 11 bases map to TRBD1. The CDR3 spans 14 residues. Germline lookup yields CDR1 SGHVS and CDR2 FQNEAQ. Trimming cost V 5 bases and J 9 bases; bases outside gene matches: 6. The chain's CDR3 is CASSRRDRGSEQFF. CDR3 DNA sequence: TGTGCCAGCAGCCGCAGGGACAGGGGGAGTGAGCAGTTCTTC. Based on the CDR3 plus reference TRBV7-8 and TRBJ2-1, the full variable domain is GAGVSQSPRYKVAKRGQDVALRCDPISGHVSLFWYQQALGQGPEFLTYFQNEAQLDKSGLPSDRFFAERPEGSVSTLKIQRTQQEDSAVYLCASSRRDRGSEQFFGPGTRLTVL.

This clonotype was counted at least ten times. This rearrangement joins TRBV29-1 to TRBJ1-1; no definite D call. This CDR3 contains 12 residues. V lost 0 bases and J 6 bases, leaving 8 bases between the germline ends. Germline-derived CDR1 and CDR2 are SQVTM and ANQGSEA. The CDR3 sequence: CSVEDKVAEAFF. For the CDR3, the DNA is TGCAGCGTTGAAGATAAAGTCGCTGAAGCTTTCTTT.